These T cell receptor beta chains were read from a single sample in a study of metastatic and nonmetastatic thyroid tumors. TCRdb re-clonotyped the PCR reads through MiXCR. The sample records 9,000 to 13,000 clones, less than 35% being singletons. Specimen: tumor tissue. The receptors derive from a female donor with papillary thyroid cancer or a benign thyroid nodule (not recorded which). Some clones in this sample may be carry-over from other donors' samples. CDR3s include the opening cysteine and the closing phenylalanine or tryptophan. The D gene is left open where the match is weak. Some rows mark clone size as missing; the rest say once, few, many or name a class of expanded clone.

v_call	d_call	j_call	clone_size	cdr3_aa	cdr3_nt
TRBV5-1	.	TRBJ1-2	.	CASSLTGGLKGGYTF	TGCGCCAGCAGCTTGACTGGGGGTCTTAAGGGTGGCTACACCTTC
TRBV4-3	.	TRBJ2-1	medium-sized	CASSQDRVSANNEQFF	TGCGCCAGCAGCCAAGATCGGGTTAGCGCAAACAATGAGCAGTTCTTC
TRBV9	.	TRBJ2-7	.	CASSLGGASSYEQYF	TGTGCCAGCAGCCTTGGAGGGGCCAGCTCCTACGAGCAGTACTTC
TRBV4-1	TRBD1	TRBJ2-7	.	CASSHEGTAYEQYF	TGCGCCAGCAGCCACGAGGGGACAGCCTACGAGCAGTACTTC
TRBV20-1	.	TRBJ2-1	.	CSARGVTNNEQFF	TGCAGTGCTAGGGGCGTAACTAACAATGAGCAGTTCTTC
TRBV13	TRBD1	TRBJ2-7	.	CASSFNRDREAYEQYF	TGTGCCAGCAGCTTCAACCGGGACAGGGAGGCCTACGAGCAGTACTTC
TRBV5-1	TRBD1	TRBJ1-2	.	CASSSGQSIDYTF	TGCGCCAGCAGCTCGGGACAGTCGATCGACTACACCTTC
TRBV28	.	TRBJ1-1	few	CASSLAGRTLGPEAFF	TGTGCCAGCAGTTTAGCAGGGCGGACTTTAGGGCCTGAAGCTTTCTTT
TRBV4-2	TRBD1	TRBJ1-2	.	CASSLRTGSDGYTF	TGTGCCAGCAGCCTTCGGACAGGGTCTGATGGCTACACCTTC
TRBV27	.	TRBJ2-7	few	CASIPTRGSVAYEQYF	TGTGCCAGCATCCCGACTCGGGGTAGCGTGGCCTACGAGCAGTACTTC
TRBV6-5	.	TRBJ2-7	few	CASSYSEQGGYEQYF	TGTGCCAGCAGTTACTCGGAGCAGGGGGGATACGAGCAGTACTTC
TRBV30	TRBD1	TRBJ2-1	.	CAWRRTGGTYNEQFF	TGTGCCTGGAGGAGGACAGGGGGAACTTACAATGAGCAGTTCTTC